These 22 T cell receptor beta chains came from one sample sequenced in a study of blood T cell repertoires in COVID-19 (TCRdb year 2020). The receptor library was made with the immunoSEQ multiplex PCR assay. TCRdb took this table from immuneACCESS and kept in-frame rearrangements with V and J called. Such tables lack part of the clones; where checked against another copy, unresolved V genes explain under half of the gap, and the rest is unexplained. The sample table contains a few hundred thousand clones; only one count was recorded for 85% of them. Approximately 18% of the sample is held by the ten biggest clonotypes. Sequenced material: PBMCs or T cells enriched from blood (not recorded which). The origin of the receptors is a man aged 40-49 years who had recovered from COVID-19.

The rearrangement uses TRBV18 and TRBJ2-3, with D maybe TRBD2 (5 bases). The V end was cut by 0 bases, the J end by 2 bases, with 6 bases between. In germline, CDR1 is KGHSH, CDR2 LQKENI. CDR3 size: 14 residues. The CDR3 region is CASSPPTNTDTQYF. The CDR3 DNA reads as TGTGCCAGCTCACCACCGACTAACACAGATACGCAGTATTTT. Full variable domain (rest looked up from reference TRBV18 and TRBJ2-3): NAGVMQNPRHLVRRRGQEARLRCSPMKGHSHVYWYRQLPEEGLKFMVYLQKENIIDESGMPKERFSAEFPKEGPSILRIQQVVRGDSAAYFCASSPPTNTDTQYFGPGTRLTVL.

This chain connects TRBV2 to TRBJ1-6; D perhaps matches TRBD1 (6 bases). CDR1 and CDR2 from the germline V gene are SNHLY and FYNNEI. The CDR3 sequence is 16 residues long. V gave up 2 bases and J gave up 2 bases, with 10 bases separating them. CDR3 sequence: CASSEQGSAYNSPLHF. The CDR3 bases are TGTGCCAGCAGTGAACAGGGGTCCGCCTATAATTCACCCCTCCACTTT.

This chain joins TRBV25-1 and TRBJ1-5, with D perhaps matching TRBD1 (5 bases). CDR1 is MGHDK and CDR2 is SYGVNS in the germline V gene. This CDR3 has 12 residues. The CDR3: CDRCVSNQPQHF. The CDR3 nucleotides are TGTGACAGGTGCGTTAGCAATCAGCCCCAGCATTTT.

A note on this clone: The sample holds other DNA sequences that translate to the same CDR3. The V and J genes are TRBV24-1 and TRBJ2-2; the match to TRBD1 covers 7 bases. This CDR3 is 16 amino acids long. The J segment lost 1 base and the V segment lost 0 bases, leaving 1 base of the junction unmatched. CDR1 and CDR2 from the germline V gene are KGHDR and SFDVKD. Here the CDR3 reads CATSDLRQGNTGELFF. Here the CDR3 DNA reads TGTGCCACCAGTGATTTGCGACAGGGGAACACCGGGGAGCTGTTTTTT.

CDR3 loop: CASSESQGYGELFF. The DNA for the CDR3 is TGTGCCAGCAGTGAAAGCCAGGGTTACGGGGAGCTGTTTTTT. This rearrangement joins TRBV6-1 to TRBJ2-2; a possible D gene is TRBD1 (5 bases). Trimming stripped 2 bases from V and 7 bases from J, with 11 bases between. Germline values: CDR1 MNHNS, CDR2 SASEGT. This CDR3 comprises 14 residues.

The J gene is TRBJ2-6, the V gene TRBV10-3; possible D gene TRBD1, 6 bases. This CDR3 has 17 amino acids. V shed 6 bases and J shed 3 bases, with 18 bases lying between them. In germline, CDR1 is ENHRY, CDR2 SYGVKD. As DNA, the CDR3 is TGTGCCATCAGCCCAACAGGGAAGGGTGGTGGGGCCAACGTCCTGACTTTC. It is translated as CAISPTGKGGGANVLTF.

This clone was seen once. V gene TRBV7-9 combines with J gene TRBJ1-3; 8 bases agree with TRBD1. This CDR3 is 15 amino acids long. With 5 bases clipped from V and 3 bases from J, the junction kept 6 bases outside the gene matches. Looked up from germline, CDR1 is SEHNR and CDR2 is FQNEAQ (reference sequence). For the CDR3, the DNA is TGTGCCAGCAGCACGGACAGGGAAGGTGGAAACACCATATATTTT. Encoded protein: CASSTDREGGNTIYF. Full variable domain (remainder filled in from reference TRBV7-9 and TRBJ1-3): DTGVSQNPRHKITKRGQNVTFRCDPISEHNRLYWYRQTLGQGPEFLTYFQNEAQLEKSRLLSDRFSAERPKGSFSTLEIQRTEQGDSAMYLCASSTDREGGNTIYFGEGSWLTVV.

This clone occurred a few times. The V and J genes are TRBV3-1 (or the pseudogene TRBV3-2) and TRBJ1-6; 9 bases are shared with TRBD1. After removal of 0 bases from V and 10 bases from J, the junction contained 7 bases not matched to a gene. This CDR3 contains 16 residues. Germline-derived CDR1 and CDR2 are LGHDT and YNNKEL (reference sequence). The CDR3: CASSQETGGYRSPLHF. CDR3 DNA: TGTGCCAGCAGCCAAGAAACAGGGGGCTACCGGTCACCCCTCCACTTT.

J is TRBJ1-4 and V is TRBV2, with a weak D call TRBD1 (6 bases). The CDR3 contains 12 residues. CDR1 is SNHLY and CDR2 is FYNNEI in the germline V gene. Trimming cost V 11 bases and J 2 bases, with 9 bases left between them. CDR3 nucleotides: TGTGCCTGGGACACCACTAATGAAAAACTGTTTTTT. Translation: CAWDTTNEKLFF.

This chain joins TRBV9 and TRBJ1-6; D is unresolved. Trimming took off 4 bases at V and 4 bases at J, with 6 bases between the two ends. From germline, CDR1 is SGDLS and CDR2 YYNGEE. This CDR3 comprises 13 residues. In DNA, the CDR3 is TGTGCCAGCAGCTCGACTTATAATTCACCCCTCCACTTT. Protein product: CASSSTYNSPLHF.

This rearrangement joins TRBV5-4 to TRBJ2-3, with D possibly being TRBD2 (6 bases). Trimming removed 3 bases at V and 11 bases at J, with 19 bases between. Germline V CDR1 and CDR2: SGHNT, YYREEE (reference sequence). This CDR3 is 14 amino acids long. CDR3 protein: CASSSRQNPAGQYF. For the CDR3, the DNA is TGTGCCAGCAGCTCCCGTCAAAACCCAGCGGGGCAGTATTTT.

In regard to this clone: The sample holds other DNA sequences that translate to the same CDR3. This chain uses TRBV10-3 with TRBJ2-7; TRBD1 agrees at 7 bases. The CDR3 sequence is 13 residues long. Trimming cost V 4 bases and J 1 base; bases outside gene matches: 1. Germline loops: CDR1 ENHRY, CDR2 SYGVKD. This chain's CDR3 is CAISGTGSYEQYF. The CDR3 DNA sequence: TGTGCCATCAGTGGGACAGGATCCTACGAGCAGTACTTC.

The J gene is TRBJ2-5, the V gene TRBV4-3; D is possibly TRBD1 (5 bases). The germline CDR1 and CDR2 sequences are LGHNA and YSLEER. V lost 4 bases and J lost 5, with 20 bases in between. CDR3 length: 16 residues. CDR3 bases: TGCGCCAGCAGCCCTGGAATATCAGGGATGTACGAGACCCAGTACTTC. Residues: CASSPGISGMYETQYF.

The chain carries TRBV7-2 and TRBJ2-7; D possibly corresponds to TRBD2 (6 bases). The CDR3 length is 15 residues. Per germline, CDR1 SGHTA and CDR2 FQGNSA. Trimming took off 5 bases at V and 5 bases at J, with 19 bases between the two ends. Written as DNA, the CDR3 is TGTGCCAGCAGCGTACAGTGGGGCTCGGGGGACGAGCAGTACTTC. Protein sequence: CASSVQWGSGDEQYF. Filled out from reference TRBV7-2 and TRBJ2-7, the complete variable domain reads GAGVSQSPSNKVTEKGKDVELRCDPISGHTALYWYRQSLGQGLEFLIYFQGNSAPDKSGLPSDRFSAERTGGSVSTLTIQRTQQEDSAVYLCASSVQWGSGDEQYFGPGTRLTVT.

The chain carries TRBV9 and TRBJ1-2; D perhaps matches TRBD1 (5 bases). CDR3 length: 14 amino acids. Germline V gene lookup returns CDR1 SGDLS and CDR2 YYNGEE. Trimming cost V 4 bases and J 5 bases, with 15 bases left between them. The CDR3 spells CASSQLRGGYGYTF. DNA for the CDR3: TGTGCCAGCAGCCAGCTTCGGGGGGGTTATGGCTACACCTTC.

The chain employs TRBV11-2 and TRBJ2-1; no reliable D call. The germline gives CDR1 SGHAT, CDR2 FQNNGV. CDR3 length: 15 amino acids. V was cut by 1 base and J by 0 bases, with 7 bases left in between. CDR3 loop: CASSLGRSSYNEQFF. For the CDR3, the DNA is TGTGCCAGCAGCTTAGGACGGAGCTCCTACAATGAGCAGTTCTTC.

CDR3: CASSLKGWEETQYF. In DNA, the CDR3 is TGCGCCAGCAGCTTGAAGGGGTGGGAAGAGACCCAGTACTTC. The gene calls are TRBV5-1 and TRBJ2-5, with D maybe TRBD1 (5 bases). The CDR3 loop spans 14 amino acids. Germline V gene lookup returns CDR1 SGHRS and CDR2 YFSETQ. V gave up 1 base and J gave up 3 bases, with 10 bases separating them.

The CDR3 DNA follows: TGTGCCAGCAGCTCAGGACAGGGGTTCGGAAACACCATATATTTT. Amino acids: CASSSGQGFGNTIYF. The gene calls are TRBV7-2 and TRBJ1-3, with 9 positions matching TRBD1. There are 15 residues in the CDR3. The trim removed 4 bases at V and 4 bases at J, leaving 5 bases unmatched. CDR1 and CDR2 from the germline V gene are SGHTA and FQGNSA.

The chain couples TRBV7-9 to TRBJ2-7; 7 nucleotides line up with TRBD2. The CDR3 spans 16 residues. Germline V gives CDR1 SEHNR, CDR2 FQNEAQ (reference sequence). Unmatched junction bases numbered 11, after V lost 4 bases and J lost 2 bases. This chain's CDR3 is CASSWEAGVAPYEQYF. CDR3 nucleotides: TGTGCCAGCAGCTGGGAGGCGGGGGTGGCTCCCTACGAGCAGTACTTC.

A remark on this clone: Other DNA sequences in this sample translate to the same CDR3. The chain links TRBV27 to TRBJ2-7, with D perhaps TRBD2 (6 bases). Trimming removed 0 bases at V and 1 base at J, with 7 bases between. The germline CDR1 and CDR2 sequences are MNHEY and SMNVEV (reference sequence). CDR3 size: 14 residues. The CDR3 DNA reads TGTGCCAGCAGTTTATCGGGGACTTCCTACGAGCAGTACTTC. Translation gives CASSLSGTSYEQYF.

The rearrangement links TRBV19 to TRBJ2-7, with a weak D call TRBD1 (6 bases). V was trimmed by 6 bases and J by 0 bases, leaving 12 bases between them. This CDR3 has 14 residues. The germline gives CDR1 LNHDA, CDR2 SQIVND (reference sequence). This CDR3 reads CASSTQGSSYEQYF. The CDR3 DNA follows: TGTGCCAGTAGCACGCAGGGGAGCTCCTACGAGCAGTACTTC.

The chain combines TRBV5-4 with TRBJ1-2, with 9 bases that match TRBD1. The CDR3 is 15 amino acids. Trimming cost V 3 bases and J 5 bases; bases outside gene matches: 8. CDR1 and CDR2 (germline): SGHNT, YYREEE (reference sequence). The CDR3 coding sequence is TGTGCCAGCAGCTATACAGGGGGCGCGCGGTATGGCTACACCTTC. It encodes CASSYTGGARYGYTF.